The entry that follows covers one T cell receptor (beta chain) sequence. This clonotype has a single count. This receptor's antigen is unknown. The input lacks base qualities; no much larger clone sits a single base away. One read alone is a weak basis. TCRdb lists the instrument as Illumina HiSeq 2500. Quantitative 5'-RACE with molecular barcodes was the method used to prepare the TCR beta libraries. As for how the authors treated the data: To identify disease-linked TCR variants, a new computational method was used, one built on a probabilistic model of VDJ rearrangement. TCRdb ran its own pipeline on the public reads, namely fastp trimming at Q25 and MiXCR clone calling, and kept in-frame beta chains. A single entry per CDR3 protein holds the most common genes and DNA from its merged rows. TCRdb's processing, not the study's, gives the V and J calls here. This sample is represented by 150,000 to 250,000 distinct CDR3 sequences; around 13% of them were singletons. The ten biggest clones cover about 17% of the sample.

V is cut back by 5 bases and J by 7 bases, with 11 bases in the junction unmatched. The CDR3 measures 16 amino acids from cysteine to phenylalanine. Here the CDR3 DNA is all that survives: 48 bases in frame from base 1. Looking up the germline V gene (reference sequence) yields CDR1 SEHNR and CDR2 FQNEAQ. The data belong to a study of CD8 T cells in ankylosing spondylitis (dated by TCRdb to the late 2010s). General notes on the study: T cell receptor beta repertoires were profiled in healthy donors and ankylosing spondylitis patients so that disease-linked TCR variants could be found. The full study cohort was made up of about 25 ankylosing spondylitis patients and roughly 100 healthy donors. Samples of peripheral blood were taken, and for ankylosing spondylitis patients, synovial fluid was collected as well. Study-wide findings and limitations: According to the report, matched synovial fluid samples from ankylosing spondylitis patients were significantly enriched for the disease-linked clones. A TCR beta motif made up of seven or eight highly homologous amino acid variants appeared to be characteristic of blood from ankylosing spondylitis patients. Some of the motif variants had been reported before in the synovial fluid and blood of reactive arthritis patients, a finding that suggests common disease-initiation mechanisms. A CD8+ phenotype was shown by the disease-linked clones, which were found at relatively low frequencies in peripheral blood.

The TCR comes from a male donor with ankylosing spondylitis or in good health (not recorded which). The specimen sequenced was blood, either unsorted or a sorted T cell fraction (not recorded which). This receptor chain uses TRBV7-9 and TRBJ2-1, with TRBD2 matching 10 junction bases. At the DNA level, the sequence is TGTGCCAGCAGCCCCAGCGGGAGGGCTAGGGGGAATGAGCAGTTCTTC. This yields the protein CASSPSGRARGNEQFF. The CDR3 plus the reference TRBV7-9 and TRBJ2-1 genes for the other parts give the full variable domain: DTGVSQNPRHKITKRGQNVTFRCDPISEHNRLYWYRQTLGQGPEFLTYFQNEAQLEKSRLLSDRFSAERPKGSFSTLEIQRTEQGDSAMYLCASSPSGRARGNEQFFGPGTRLTVL.